A selection of T cell receptor beta chains follows, all from one sample in a study of blood T cell repertoires in COVID-19. This table comes from immunoSEQ multiplex PCR, and its TCRdb copy is limited to in-frame clones, with some not included. The repertoire holds about 180,000 clones, with about 83% as singletons. Source material: PBMCs or T cells enriched from blood (not recorded which). The receptors shown here come from a woman in her 30s who had recovered from COVID-19. Each CDR3 is given without its conserved first and last residue. Where a row states a size, it is once, few, many or the class of an expanded clone; other rows omit it.

clone_size v_call cdr3_aa
NA TRBV7-9 ASSSTSGRFYNEQF
NA TRBV15 ATSRDSTSGRETQY
NA TRBV6-5 ASSYRTVDPYYGYT
NA TRBV7-2 ASSTAGFGRETQY
NA TRBV29-1 SVELGAVNIQY
NA TRBV12-3/TRBV12-4 ASSFDRVRGYT
NA TRBV12-5 ASGPSSLGQGASAF
NA TRBV3-1/TRBV3-2 ASSLGQGAGNTIY
NA TRBV19 ASSTYTQNTEAF
NA TRBV7-9 ASSLDAGFGEQY
NA TRBV7-9 ASSLVGRGANTEAF
NA TRBV5-1 ASSLDRAGTAEDTQY
NA TRBV27 ASKTGGAGNTIY
NA TRBV6-1 ASSVRGQGALGETQY
NA TRBV15 ATSDRSYEQY
NA TRBV12-5 ASGFRTAGGRYEQF
NA TRBV6-5 ASSPTGGTEAF
NA TRBV7-9 ASSWGGRSEQF
NA TRBV6-1 ASSEEGGRSCT
NA TRBV18 ASSPRTGTDTQY
NA TRBV5-4 ASSLTGGAETQY
NA TRBV2 ASSELSRGETQY
once TRBV5-1 ASSLAKGQYSYEQY
NA TRBV27 ASSQGALSQETQY
NA TRBV9 ASSAFQGAHEQY
NA TRBV18 ASSSQQGDNSPLH
NA TRBV7-7 ASSFSLTEQETQY
few TRBV27 ASSPQDMIMNTEAF
NA TRBV4-1 ASSLIGTAPYEQY
NA TRBV19 ASSITGVGTEAF
NA TRBV7-2 ASSLYGRGSDTQY
NA TRBV27 ASSLSRGLGVKTEAF
once TRBV5-1 ASSFGGNSYNEQF
NA TRBV5-1 ASRPGGLQFPFYEQY
once TRBV5-4 ASSLRSGRAETQY
NA TRBV7-2 ASSPAGNGELF
NA TRBV5-8 ASSLVPGVNTEAF
NA TRBV5-5 ASSSPGQESYEQY